This TCR beta chain originates from a study of cytomegalovirus exposure and HLA in healthy donors. Notes on the study in general: Only CMV serostatus was available as immune exposure information. The authors assumed roughly uniform sequencing depth across donors for presence/absence analyses.

At the time of sampling, donors were nominally healthy, though unrecorded immune exposures were likely. This CDR3 spans 16 amino acids. The PCR was carried out with 60 Vbeta primers and 13 Jbeta primers. Clones were read by immunoSEQ multiplex PCR, and TCRdb kept only the in-frame ones, dropping some. The table records 150,000 or so clones, under 80% of them present only once. Concerning this clone itself: Antigen: not known. In the same sample, other DNA sequences code for this CDR3.

This clonotype was obtained from a human donor in good health. Sequences were obtained from PBMCs. This chain connects TRBV12-2 to TRBJ2-7; the DNA was not used to check the table's D call, TRBD2. TRBV12-2 is a pseudogene segment. CDR3 sequence reads: CASRLGPVGSSYEQYF. CDR3 sequence (DNA): TGCGCAAGTCGCTTAGGCCCTGTTGGGAGCTCCTACGAGCAGTACTTC.